The clone carrying this T cell receptor beta chain was picked up one time. Its cognate antigen is unknown. The CDR3 sequence is 15 residues long. The germline V gene encodes CDR1 SEHNR and CDR2 FQNEAQ (reference sequence). Between the trimmed V and J ends, which lost 5 bases and 4 bases, there was a span of 17 bases. The study sequenced cultured CD4+ T cell DNA using the Oncomine TCR Beta short-read assay. MiXCR, run by TCRdb on the PCR reads, gives a single entry per CDR3 protein. The table has just over 15,000 distinct CDR3 sequences, about 42% seen once. Noted treatment: approximately 9-day PBMC culture with coronavirus spike peptide pools or control peptides (ViraFEST assay). The data stem from a study of vaccination and CD4 T cells after COVID-19.

The source of this sequence is a human donor with COVID-19. Sequenced material: cultured CD4+ T cells from blood. V usage is TRBV7-9 and J usage is TRBJ1-1, with TRBD1 as a possible D gene (6 bases). This CDR3 is CASSLGTLRGTEAFF. CDR3 bases: TGTGCCAGCAGCCTAGGGACCCTCAGGGGCACTGAAGCTTTCTTT. The variable domain in full, completed from reference TRBV7-9 and TRBJ1-1, reads DTGVSQNPRHKITKRGQNVTFRCDPISEHNRLYWYRQTLGQGPEFLTYFQNEAQLEKSRLLSDRFSAERPKGSFSTLEIQRTEQGDSAMYLCASSLGTLRGTEAFFGQGTRLTVV.